A single sample is the source of the 29 T cell receptor beta chains below, sequenced in a study of blood T cell repertoires in COVID-19. Assay used: immunoSEQ multiplex PCR; TCRdb lists only in-frame clones, some missing. The sample lists tens of thousands of clones; about 90% were seen once. Source material: peripheral blood. The receptors were sampled from a human donor in a cohort sampled during active COVID-19.

This chain joins TRBV13 and TRBJ1-2; 7 positions agree with TRBD1. The junction had 9 bases not matched to a gene; V was cut back by 3 bases and J by 8 bases. This CDR3 contains 14 residues. The germline V gene encodes CDR1 PRHDT and CDR2 FYEKMQ (reference sequence). The CDR3 reads CASSLATGVRGYTF. CDR3 sequence (DNA): TGTGCCAGCAGCTTGGCCACAGGGGTTCGAGGCTACACCTTC.

The CDR3 sequence: CASSPRLAGGKNEQFF. CDR3 DNA sequence: TGTGCCAGCAGCCCCCGACTAGCGGGAGGGAAGAATGAGCAGTTCTTC. The J gene is TRBJ2-1, the V gene TRBV9; 14 bases agree with TRBD2. Germline V gene data show CDR1 as SGDLS and CDR2 as YYNGEE. After removal of 4 bases from V and 7 bases from J, the junction contained 7 bases not matched to a gene. This CDR3 is 16 amino acids long.

The chain joins TRBV6-5 to TRBJ1-1; maybe TRBD1 (5 bases). V was cut by 6 bases and J by 1 base, with 15 bases left in between. Per germline, CDR1 MNHEY and CDR2 SVGAGI. CDR3 length: 15 amino acids. CDR3 loop: CASRYGTLKNTEAFF. The CDR3 DNA reads as TGTGCCAGCAGGTACGGGACTCTGAAGAACACTGAAGCTTTCTTT.

V usage is TRBV6-5 and J usage is TRBJ2-7; the D gene is possibly TRBD1 (5 bases). The CDR3 totals 15 residues. V was cut by 2 bases and J by 4 bases, with 15 bases left in between. Germline CDR1 MNHEY, CDR2 SVGAGI. The CDR3 loop reads CASSYHAPQVYEQYF. CDR3 DNA: TGTGCCAGCAGTTACCACGCCCCACAGGTTTACGAGCAGTACTTC.

This clone was counted once. This chain uses TRBV27 with TRBJ2-2; 7 bases agree with TRBD2. This CDR3 spans 15 amino acids. Germline V gene data show CDR1 as MNHEY and CDR2 as SMNVEV (reference sequence). V shed 4 bases, J shed 1 base, and the junction held 3 bases outside the gene matches. The CDR3 DNA sequence: TGTGCCAGCAGTTCTAGCGGAGTGAACACCGGGGAGCTGTTTTTT. Translation gives CASSSSGVNTGELFF.

The chain uses TRBV4-2 and TRBJ2-1; D is ambiguous. This CDR3 has 13 residues. Trimming took 4 bases from V and 8 from J, leaving 12 bases between them. Germline lookup yields CDR1 LGHNA and CDR2 YNFKEQ. CDR3 DNA: TGTGCCAGCAGCCCCTTCCTTCTCTATGAGCAGTTCTTC. It is translated as CASSPFLLYEQFF.

The V call is TRBV27, the J call TRBJ2-7, with 11 bases fitting TRBD2. Trimming cost V 3 bases and J 5 bases; bases outside gene matches: 12. The germline CDR1 and CDR2 sequences are MNHEY and SMNVEV (reference sequence). The CDR3 runs 17 residues. CDR3 amino acids: CASSFSPSTSGSHEQYF. The CDR3 DNA sequence: TGTGCCAGCAGTTTTAGCCCTTCTACTAGCGGGAGCCACGAGCAGTACTTC.

This sequence joins TRBV5-4 and TRBJ2-1; 10 bases are a match to TRBD2. V dropped 6 bases and J dropped 2; count of bases not matched to a gene: 5. CDR1 SGHNT and CDR2 YYREEE come from the germline V gene (reference sequence). The CDR3 totals 15 residues. The CDR3 reads CASTSGRRPYNEQFF. The CDR3 DNA reads as TGTGCCAGCACTAGCGGGAGACGTCCCTACAATGAGCAGTTCTTC.

This chain links TRBV5-4 with TRBJ1-6; 10 bases map to TRBD1. The CDR3 totals 13 residues. Per germline, CDR1 SGHNT and CDR2 YYREEE (reference sequence). Trimming at V came to 4 bases and at J to 10 bases, leaving 2 bases not matched to a gene. This CDR3 is CASSGGQGSPLHF. The CDR3 coding sequence is TGTGCCAGCAGCGGGGGACAGGGGTCACCCCTCCACTTT.

V gene TRBV7-3 combines with J gene TRBJ2-1, with 12 positions matching TRBD2. The V segment lost 4 bases and the J segment 4 bases; nucleotides outside the gene matches: 2. Per the germline V gene, CDR1 is SGHTA and CDR2 is FQGTGA. The CDR3 contains 15 residues. This chain's CDR3 is CASSSLAGGYNEQFF. The CDR3 nucleotides are TGTGCCAGCAGCTCCCTAGCGGGAGGGTACAATGAGCAGTTCTTC.

The chain employs TRBV15 and TRBJ2-3; TRBD2 might be the D (6 bases). Germline CDR1 LNHNV, CDR2 YYDKDF (reference sequence). V gave up 5 bases and J gave up 2 bases, with 20 bases separating them. This CDR3 is built from 17 residues. In DNA form, the CDR3 reads TGTGCCACCAGCCCCGAATTGGCTAGCGCATACACAGATACGCAGTATTTT. It yields the protein CATSPELASAYTDTQYF.

This chain connects TRBV27 to TRBJ2-7; D is possibly TRBD1 (6 bases). Deletions cut 5 bases from V and 3 bases from J, with 11 bases between. This CDR3 has 13 residues. CDR1 and CDR2 from the germline V gene are MNHEY and SMNVEV (reference sequence). The CDR3 DNA reads as TGTGCCAGCAGTAAGAGGGGGATCTACGAGCAGTACTTC. Residues: CASSKRGIYEQYF.

Only one count was recorded for this clone. This chain links TRBV5-5 with TRBJ2-2; a possible D gene is TRBD2 (6 bases). The CDR3 length is 16 residues. V lost 2 bases, J lost 1 base, and 12 bases lay in between. Germline V gene lookup returns CDR1 SGHKS and CDR2 YYEKEE (reference sequence). This CDR3 reads CASSFEAGRNTGELFF. CDR3 in DNA: TGTGCCAGCAGCTTCGAAGCGGGCCGGAACACCGGGGAGCTGTTTTTT. The full variable domain, rest sourced from reference TRBV5-5 and TRBJ2-2, is DAGVTQSPTHLIKTRGQQVTLRCSPISGHKSVSWYQQVLGQGPQFIFQYYEKEERGRGNFPDRFSARQFPNYSSELNVNALLLGDSALYLCASSFEAGRNTGELFFGEGSRLTVL.

The chain uses TRBV11-2 and TRBJ1-6, with D possibly TRBD1 on 6 matching bases. The CDR3 is 13 residues long. V was clipped by 0 bases and J by 9 bases, with 6 bases between them. The germline CDR1 and CDR2 sequences are SGHAT and FQNNGV. The CDR3 region is CASSLDRGSPLHF. In DNA form, the CDR3 reads TGTGCCAGCAGCTTAGACAGGGGTTCACCCCTCCACTTT.

The chain joins TRBV21-1 to TRBJ2-1; the table's TRBD2 call for D was not verified on the DNA. TRBV21-1 is deemed a pseudogene. CDR3 size: 16 residues. The CDR3, as DNA: TGTGCCAGCAGCAAAAACCGGGAGACTTCTAGGAATGAGCAGTTCTTC. Its protein product is CASSKNRETSRNEQFF.

This clone was seen a handful of times. The rearrangement uses TRBV7-9 and TRBJ1-4; unclear D gene. The V and J ends lost 10 bases and 8 bases respectively, with 11 bases between them. Germline V gives CDR1 SEHNR, CDR2 FQNEAQ (reference sequence). CDR3 size: 11 residues. The CDR3 reads CATPKGEKLFF. In nucleotides, the CDR3 is TGTGCCACCCCCAAGGGCGAAAAACTGTTTTTT.

The chain has TRBV7-2 and TRBJ2-7; D is undetermined. Germline V CDR1 and CDR2: SGHTA, FQGNSA. The ends were cut back, 3 bases at V and 0 bases at J, with 9 bases in the middle. CDR3 length equals 14 residues. The CDR3 DNA is TGTGCCAGCAGCTTGCTTGGTAGCTCCTACGAGCAGTACTTC. Protein product: CASSLLGSSYEQYF.

This clone was counted a single time. The chain employs TRBV12-3 or TRBV12-4 and TRBJ2-1; possible D gene TRBD2, 6 bases. The V and J ends lost 3 bases and 12 bases respectively, with 12 bases between them. This CDR3 has 12 residues. CDR3 coding DNA: TGTGCCAGCAGTTTGGAGGGGATCGGGCAGTTCTTC. It specifies CASSLEGIGQFF.

The V and J genes are TRBV21-1 and TRBJ2-5; the D call of TRBD2 is as the table states it, not checked on the DNA. TRBV21-1 is an annotated pseudogene. The length of the CDR3 is 14 residues. CDR3 sequence (DNA): TGTGCCAGCAGCAAAGGGGGGGGCCAAGAGACCCAGTACTTC. Its protein is CASSKGGGQETQYF.

The chain recombines TRBV28 with TRBJ2-1, with D perhaps TRBD2 (5 bases). With 6 bases removed from V and 6 bases from J, the gap between germline ends came to 18 bases. Germline V gene lookup returns CDR1 MDHEN and CDR2 SYDVKM. The CDR3 runs 15 residues. The CDR3 nucleotides are TGTGCCAGCAGGCCCCCGGTCGAGGGAAGCAATGAGCAGTTCTTC. Encoded protein: CASRPPVEGSNEQFF.

The chain combines TRBV11-3 with TRBJ1-4; 8 bases fit TRBD1. The CDR3 is 15 amino acids. CDR1 is SGHNT and CDR2 is YENEEA in the germline V gene. V shed 5 bases, J shed 5 bases, and the junction held 7 bases outside the gene matches. The CDR3 coding sequence is TGTGCCAGCAGCCCCCCGGGACAGGCAAATGAAAAACTGTTTTTT. As protein: CASSPPGQANEKLFF.

V usage is TRBV10-1 and J usage is TRBJ1-4; weak D call: TRBD1 (5 bases). The germline CDR1 and CDR2 sequences are WNHNN and SYGVQD (reference sequence). Trimming pared 0 bases from V and 4 bases from J, leaving 21 bases between. CDR3 length: 19 amino acids. The CDR3 DNA reads as TGCGCCAGCAGTGAGTCGATTCCCCCCCTTGACAGACTTAATGAAAAACTGTTTTTT. Protein sequence: CASSESIPPLDRLNEKLFF.

V and J are TRBV9 and TRBJ2-1; 9 bases are a match to TRBD1. From germline, CDR1 is SGDLS and CDR2 YYNGEE. This CDR3 has 15 residues. Losses at the gene ends were 0 bases for V and 9 bases for J; bases not matched to a gene: 7. CDR3 in DNA: TGTGCCAGCAGCGTAGGGGACAGGGTGGGTATTGAGCAGTTCTTC. Encoded protein: CASSVGDRVGIEQFF.

V is TRBV2 and J is TRBJ2-5; 11 bases map to TRBD2. CDR1 and CDR2 (germline): SNHLY, FYNNEI. There are 15 residues in the CDR3. With V trimmed by 6 bases and J by 5 bases, 8 bases remained unmatched. The CDR3 DNA follows: TGTGCCAGCAGGCCGGGACTAGCGGCCCTCGAGACCCAGTACTTC. It is translated as CASRPGLAALETQYF.

The chain is built from TRBV9 and TRBJ2-1; TRBD2 matches at 12 bases. The junction had 6 bases not matched to a gene; V was cut back by 4 bases and J by 4 bases. Per germline, CDR1 SGDLS and CDR2 YYNGEE. The CDR3 runs 16 residues. CDR3 amino acids: CASSTGTSGPYNEQFF. The CDR3 bases are TGTGCCAGCAGCACCGGGACTAGCGGGCCATACAATGAGCAGTTCTTC.

CDR3 in amino acids: CATSDLPTGGTHEQFF. The DNA of the CDR3 is TGTGCCACCAGTGATTTGCCGACCGGGGGGACTCATGAGCAGTTCTTC. The chain carries TRBV24-1 and TRBJ2-1; 7 bases match TRBD2. The trim removed 0 bases at V and 8 bases at J, leaving 9 bases unmatched. The CDR3 sequence is 16 residues long. Per the germline V gene, CDR1 is KGHDR and CDR2 is SFDVKD.

V and J are TRBV7-8 and TRBJ2-7; 7 nucleotides align to TRBD1. Germline CDR1 and CDR2: SGHVS and FQNEAQ. The V and J ends lost 5 bases and 3 bases, in that order; junction bases with no gene match: 4. The CDR3 spans 13 residues. DNA for the CDR3: TGTGCCAGCAGCAACGGACAGGTCTACGAGCAGTACTTC. Translated: CASSNGQVYEQYF.

The rearrangement links TRBV28 to TRBJ2-1; 11 nucleotides align to TRBD2. The junction had 6 bases not matched to a gene; V was cut back by 4 bases and J by 4 bases. Germline CDR1 MDHEN, CDR2 SYDVKM. The CDR3 has 16 amino acids. CDR3 coding DNA: TGTGCCAGCAGTTCCCCGACTAGCGGGACTTACAATGAGCAGTTCTTC. Translation gives CASSSPTSGTYNEQFF. The full variable domain, completed using reference TRBV28 and TRBJ2-1, is DVKVTQSSRYLVKRTGEKVFLECVQDMDHENMFWYRQDPGLGLRLIYFSYDVKMKEKGDIPEGYSVSREKKERFSLILESASTNQTSMYLCASSSPTSGTYNEQFFGPGTRLTVL.

This clone was found a few times. V is TRBV10-1 and J is TRBJ2-1; 8 bases fit TRBD1. The CDR3 spans 16 residues. J was trimmed by 1 base and V by 0 bases; bases with no gene match: 2. Germline V gene lookup returns CDR1 WNHNN and CDR2 SYGVQD (reference sequence). The CDR3 DNA sequence: TGCGCCAGCAGTGAGTCCGGGACAGGATCCTACAATGAGCAGTTCTTC. Its translation is CASSESGTGSYNEQFF.